The 17 T cell receptor beta chains in this list originate from one sample, sequenced in a study of blood T cells in healthy people across ages. Primers used in a second PCR of about 6 to 12 cycles were a sample-barcoded 5' primer and a J-beta primer mix. TCRdb fed the 5' RACE reads into MiXCR, producing one record per CDR3 protein. This table has some 1.4 million distinct CDR3 sequences, around two fifths appearing once. The material sequenced was blood. The receptors derive from a woman younger than 30 in good health.

The J gene is TRBJ2-7, the V gene TRBV24-1, with D unclear. The V gene lost 0 bases and the J gene lost 7 bases, with 6 bases spanning the gap. The germline V gene encodes CDR1 KGHDR and CDR2 SFDVKD. The CDR3 runs 12 residues. This CDR3 is CATSDLWGEQYF. CDR3 sequence (DNA): TGTGCCACCAGTGATTTGTGGGGAGAGCAGTACTTC.

This clonotype showed up just a few times. The chain joins TRBV9 to TRBJ2-7, with 8 nucleotides matching TRBD2. Germline lookup yields CDR1 SGDLS and CDR2 YYNGEE. V was clipped by 5 bases and J by 6 bases; unmatched bases: 10. This CDR3 is built from 14 residues. The CDR3: CASSRLASFGEQYF. The DNA for the CDR3 is TGTGCCAGCAGTCGACTAGCGAGTTTCGGCGAGCAGTACTTC.

V gene TRBV3-1 combines with J gene TRBJ2-6, with D perhaps matching TRBD1 (5 bases). Trimming removed 2 bases at V and 0 bases at J, with 14 bases between. The CDR3 spans 18 residues. Germline V lookup: CDR1 LGHDT, CDR2 YNNKEL (reference sequence). This chain's CDR3 is CASSQLDNFVSGANVLTF. The CDR3 coding sequence is TGTGCCAGCAGCCAATTGGACAACTTCGTCTCTGGGGCCAACGTCCTGACTTTC.

This clonotype has just a few counts. A single base separates this from a much larger clone, so it may be a read error. The chain joins TRBV2 to TRBJ2-2; D is tentatively TRBD1 or TRBD2 (5 bases each). Trimming left V 6 bases short and J 4 bases short, with 9 bases between. There are 13 residues in the CDR3. Germline assignment: CDR1 SNHLY and CDR2 FYNNEI. CDR3 nucleotides: TGTGCCAGCAGGGGGACCTTCACCGGGGAGCTGTTTTTT. Translating gives CASRGTFTGELFF. Full variable domain (remainder filled in from reference TRBV2 and TRBJ2-2): EPEVTQTPSHQVTQMGQEVILRCVPISNHLYFYWYRQILGQKVEFLVSFYNNEISEKSEIFDDQFSVERPDGSNFTLKIRSTKLEDSAMYFCASRGTFTGELFFGEGSRLTVL.

This clonotype was observed many times. The CDR3 loop is CASSLTAAYEQYF. The CDR3 coding sequence is TGTGCCAGCAGTTTAACGGCCGCCTACGAGCAGTACTTC. The chain joins TRBV7-9 to TRBJ2-7; D is ambiguous. This CDR3 contains 13 residues. The V gene's germline CDR1 is SEHNR and CDR2 FQNEAQ (reference sequence). V was trimmed by 6 bases and J by 2 bases, leaving 11 bases between them.

As concerns this clonotype: This may be a read error: a much more frequent sequence differs by one nucleotide. The CDR3 coding sequence is TGTGCCAGCGGTGGCTCCTACAATGAGCAGTACTTC. Translation: CASGGSYNEQYF. The chain links TRBV12-3 or TRBV12-4 to TRBJ2-5, with D unresolved. The germline V and J ends were trimmed by 8 bases and 11 bases, with 18 bases remaining between them. The CDR3 runs 12 residues.

There are a few counts of this clonotype. The chain has TRBV15 and TRBJ1-2, with D hard to call. Trimming stripped 0 bases from V and 7 bases from J, with 12 bases between. This CDR3 is 14 amino acids long. Germline V gene lookup returns CDR1 LNHNV and CDR2 YYDKDF (reference sequence). Here the CDR3 DNA reads TGTGCCACCAGCAGAGATGGGAGGGAATCTGGCTACACCTTC. Its protein product is CATSRDGRESGYTF. The whole variable domain, remainder taken from reference TRBV15 and TRBJ1-2, is DAMVIQNPRYQVTQFGKPVTLSCSQTLNHNVMYWYQQKSSQAPKLLFHYYDKDFNNEADTPDNFQSRRPNTSFCFLDIRSPGLGDTAMYLCATSRDGRESGYTFGSGTRLTVV.

This clonotype was counted only a few times. This chain uses TRBV20-1 with TRBJ2-1; D is undetermined. Germline V gives CDR1 DFQATT, CDR2 SNEGSKA (reference sequence). The CDR3 runs 14 residues. Trimming took 4 bases from V and 6 from J, leaving 16 bases between them. CDR3 sequence reads: CSATADNLGNEQFF. The CDR3 region has the DNA TGCAGTGCTACAGCCGACAACCTGGGCAATGAGCAGTTCTTC.

This chain joins TRBV27 and TRBJ2-1; weak D call: TRBD1 (6 bases). The V and J ends lost 3 bases and 4 bases respectively, with 22 bases between them. Germline CDR1 and CDR2: MNHEY and SMNVEV (reference sequence). CDR3 length equals 18 residues. Here the CDR3 DNA reads TGTGCCAGCAGTTTCATTGCCCTTATACAGGGCCCTTACAATGAGCAGTTCTTC. It specifies CASSFIALIQGPYNEQFF.

The V gene is TRBV6-5, the J gene TRBJ2-3, with 12 bases identical to TRBD1. This CDR3 is 17 amino acids long. Germline V lookup: CDR1 MNHEY, CDR2 SVGAGI. Germline trimming cut 4 bases from V and 6 bases from J; bases unmatched to any gene: 11. The chain's CDR3 is CASSFPGTGGVVDTQYF. In DNA form, the CDR3 reads TGTGCCAGCAGTTTTCCCGGGACAGGGGGCGTCGTGGATACGCAGTATTTT.

This sequence joins TRBV20-1 and TRBJ2-5; D remains ambiguous. V lost 1 base and J 11 bases, leaving 8 bases between the germline ends. The CDR3 totals 10 residues. In germline, CDR1 is DFQATT, CDR2 SNEGSKA (reference sequence). CDR3 sequence reads: CSARVLSQYF. The CDR3 bases are TGCAGTGCTAGAGTTCTTTCGCAGTACTTC.

The chain has TRBV20-1 and TRBJ1-1; possibly TRBD1 for D (6 bases). Germline loops: CDR1 DFQATT, CDR2 SNEGSKA (reference sequence). This CDR3 has 13 residues. V was clipped by 6 bases and J by 5 bases, with 16 bases between them. CDR3 sequence (DNA): TGCAGTGCCCTGGGACACAGGCTAACTGAAGCTTTCTTT. It codes for CSALGHRLTEAFF.

The chain has TRBV24-1 and TRBJ2-1; tentative D call: TRBD1 (5 bases). Trimming stripped 4 bases from V and 0 bases from J, with 12 bases between. The germline V gene encodes CDR1 KGHDR and CDR2 SFDVKD. The CDR3 is 16 amino acids. The DNA for the CDR3 is TGTGCCACCAGTGAGAAACAGGTCAGCTCCTACAATGAGCAGTTCTTC. Translation gives CATSEKQVSSYNEQFF.

This chain uses TRBV7-6 with TRBJ2-5, with D maybe TRBD2 (5 bases). Germline V gives CDR1 SGHVS, CDR2 FNYEAQ. V dropped 1 base and J dropped 2 bases, with 11 bases sitting between them. This CDR3 is built from 15 residues. Here the CDR3 reads CASSLGGSHQETQYF. The CDR3 DNA follows: TGTGCCAGCAGCTTAGGAGGGAGTCATCAAGAGACCCAGTACTTC. The full variable domain, with the rest looked up from reference TRBV7-6 and TRBJ2-5, is GAGVSQSPRYKVTKRGQDVALRCDPISGHVSLYWYRQALGQGPEFLTYFNYEAQQDKSGLPNDRFSAERPEGSISTLTIQRTEQRDSAMYRCASSLGGSHQETQYFGPGTRLLVL.

The chain carries TRBV9 and TRBJ2-5; 10 bases align to TRBD2. The end of the DNA is better explained by TRBJ2-7, so the J call may be wrong. Germline lookup yields CDR1 SGDLS and CDR2 YYNGEE. The CDR3 totals 16 residues. The CDR3 spells CASSVASGGARYEQYF. The CDR3, as DNA: TGTGCCAGCAGCGTAGCAAGCGGGGGGGCCAGGTACGAGCAGTACTTC.

This clonotype was seen a few times. The genes are TRBV3-1 and TRBJ2-5, with 7 bases matching TRBD1. V lost 7 bases and J lost 2; bases outside the gene matches: 7. Germline CDR1 and CDR2: LGHDT and YNNKEL (reference sequence). CDR3 length: 14 residues. CDR3 sequence: CASTERGQQETQYF. DNA for the CDR3: TGTGCCAGCACCGAGAGGGGACAGCAAGAGACCCAGTACTTC.

J is TRBJ1-1 and V is TRBV12-3 or TRBV12-4, with TRBD1 matching over 8 bases. Trimming took 7 bases from V and 10 from J; bases not matched to a gene: 5. The CDR3 covers 11 residues. DNA for the CDR3: TGTGCCAGCATCTTCAGGGGGCGAGCTTTCTTT. Its translation is CASIFRGRAFF.